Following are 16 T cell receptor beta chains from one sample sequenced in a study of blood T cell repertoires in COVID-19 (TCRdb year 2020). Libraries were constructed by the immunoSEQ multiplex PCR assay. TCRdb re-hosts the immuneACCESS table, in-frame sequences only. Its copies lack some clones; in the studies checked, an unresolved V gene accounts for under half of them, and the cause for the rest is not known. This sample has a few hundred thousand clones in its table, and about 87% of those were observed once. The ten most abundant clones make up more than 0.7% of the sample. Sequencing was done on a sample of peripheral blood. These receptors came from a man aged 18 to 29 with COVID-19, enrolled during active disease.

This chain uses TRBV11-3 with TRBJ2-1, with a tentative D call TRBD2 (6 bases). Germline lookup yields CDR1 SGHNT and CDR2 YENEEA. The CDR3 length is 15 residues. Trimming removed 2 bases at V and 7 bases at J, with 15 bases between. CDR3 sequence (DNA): TGTGCCAGCAGCTTACAAGGCGGGAAAGGAAATGAGCAGTTCTTC. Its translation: CASSLQGGKGNEQFF. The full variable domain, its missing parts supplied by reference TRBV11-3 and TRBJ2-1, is EAGVVQSPRYKIIEKKQPVAFWCNPISGHNTLYWYLQNLGQGPELLIRYENEEAVDDSQLPKDRFSAERLKGVDSTLKIQPAELGDSAVYLCASSLQGGKGNEQFFGPGTRLTVL.

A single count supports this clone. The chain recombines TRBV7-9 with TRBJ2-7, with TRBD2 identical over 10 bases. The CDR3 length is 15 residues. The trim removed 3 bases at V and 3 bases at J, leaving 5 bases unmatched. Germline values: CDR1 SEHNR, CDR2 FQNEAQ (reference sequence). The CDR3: CASSLERGGIYEQYF. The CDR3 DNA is TGTGCCAGCAGCTTGGAGCGGGGGGGCATCTACGAGCAGTACTTC.

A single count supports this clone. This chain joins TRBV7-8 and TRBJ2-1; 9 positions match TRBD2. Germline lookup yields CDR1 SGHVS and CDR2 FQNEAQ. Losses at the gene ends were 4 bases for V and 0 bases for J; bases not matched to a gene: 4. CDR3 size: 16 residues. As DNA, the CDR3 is TGTGCCAGCAGCTATAGCGGGGGACGCTCCTACAATGAGCAGTTCTTC. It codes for CASSYSGGRSYNEQFF. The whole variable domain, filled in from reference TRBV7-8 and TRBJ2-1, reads GAGVSQSPRYKVAKRGQDVALRCDPISGHVSLFWYQQALGQGPEFLTYFQNEAQLDKSGLPSDRFFAERPEGSVSTLKIQRTQQEDSAVYLCASSYSGGRSYNEQFFGPGTRLTVL.

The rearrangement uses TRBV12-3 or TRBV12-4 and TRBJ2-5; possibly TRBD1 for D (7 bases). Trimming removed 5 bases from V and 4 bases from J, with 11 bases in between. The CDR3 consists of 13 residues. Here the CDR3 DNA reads TGTGCCAGCAGTAAGCAGGGGGGAGAGACCCAGTACTTC. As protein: CASSKQGGETQYF.

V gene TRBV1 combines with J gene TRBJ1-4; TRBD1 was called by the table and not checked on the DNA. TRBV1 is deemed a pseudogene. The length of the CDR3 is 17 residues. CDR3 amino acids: CTSSHIRTGGYNEKLFF. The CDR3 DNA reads TGCACCAGCAGCCATATCAGGACAGGGGGATATAATGAAAAACTGTTTTTT.

The CDR3 is CASSFGGSSYEQYF. DNA of the CDR3: TGTGCCAGCAGTTTTGGCGGGAGCTCCTACGAGCAGTACTTC. The chain carries TRBV28 and TRBJ2-7; 7 nucleotides match TRBD2. Germline V CDR1 and CDR2: MDHEN, SYDVKM. The V segment lost 3 bases and the J segment 0 bases; nucleotides outside the gene matches: 2. The CDR3 loop spans 14 amino acids.

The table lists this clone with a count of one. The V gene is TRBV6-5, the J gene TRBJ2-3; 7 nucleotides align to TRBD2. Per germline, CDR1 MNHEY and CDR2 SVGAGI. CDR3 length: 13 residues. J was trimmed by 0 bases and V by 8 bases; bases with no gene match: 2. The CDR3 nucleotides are TGTGCCAGCGGGAGGGTTAGCACAGATACGCAGTATTTT. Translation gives CASGRVSTDTQYF.

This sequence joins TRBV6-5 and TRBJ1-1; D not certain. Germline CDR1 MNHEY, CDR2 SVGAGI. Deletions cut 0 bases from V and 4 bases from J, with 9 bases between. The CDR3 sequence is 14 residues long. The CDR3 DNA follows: TGTGCCAGCAGTTACTCGGGCGTGGGCACTGAAGCTTTCTTT. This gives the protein CASSYSGVGTEAFF.

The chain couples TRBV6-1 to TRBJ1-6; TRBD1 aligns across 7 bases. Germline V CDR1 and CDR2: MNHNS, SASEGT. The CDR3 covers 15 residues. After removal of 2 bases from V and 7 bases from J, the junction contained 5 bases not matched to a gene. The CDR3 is CASSEKGARNSPLHF. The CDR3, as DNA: TGTGCCAGCAGTGAAAAGGGGGCGCGGAATTCACCCCTCCACTTT.

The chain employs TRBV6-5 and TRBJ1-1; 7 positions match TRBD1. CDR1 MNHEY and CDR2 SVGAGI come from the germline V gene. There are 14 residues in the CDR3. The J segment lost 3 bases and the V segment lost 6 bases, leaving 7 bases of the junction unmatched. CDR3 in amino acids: CASRGGQWYTEAFF. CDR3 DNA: TGTGCCAGCAGGGGGGGACAGTGGTACACTGAAGCTTTCTTT.

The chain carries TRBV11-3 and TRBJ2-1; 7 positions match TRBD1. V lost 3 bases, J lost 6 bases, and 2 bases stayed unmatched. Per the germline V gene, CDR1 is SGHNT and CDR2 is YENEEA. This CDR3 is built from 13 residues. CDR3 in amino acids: CASSFHRGNEQFF. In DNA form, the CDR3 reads TGTGCCAGCAGCTTCCACAGGGGCAATGAGCAGTTCTTC.

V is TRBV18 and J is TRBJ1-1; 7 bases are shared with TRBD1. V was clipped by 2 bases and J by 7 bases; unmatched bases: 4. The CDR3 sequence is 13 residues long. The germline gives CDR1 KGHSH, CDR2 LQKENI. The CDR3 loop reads CASSPRQGDEAFF. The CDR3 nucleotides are TGTGCCAGCTCACCAAGACAGGGAGATGAAGCTTTCTTT.

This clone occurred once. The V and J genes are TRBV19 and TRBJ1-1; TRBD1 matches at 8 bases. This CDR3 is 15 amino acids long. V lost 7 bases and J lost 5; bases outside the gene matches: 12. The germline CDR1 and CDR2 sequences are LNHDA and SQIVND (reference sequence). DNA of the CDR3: TGTGCCAGTACCGCCGGGACAGGAGGTTATACTGAAGCTTTCTTT. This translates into CASTAGTGGYTEAFF.

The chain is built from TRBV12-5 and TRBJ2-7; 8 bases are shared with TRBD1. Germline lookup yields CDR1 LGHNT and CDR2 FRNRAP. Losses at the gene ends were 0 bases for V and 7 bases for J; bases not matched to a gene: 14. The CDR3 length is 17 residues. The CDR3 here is CASGLVLGTGGTWEQYF. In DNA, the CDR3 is TGTGCTAGTGGTTTGGTACTAGGGACAGGAGGGACCTGGGAGCAGTACTTC.

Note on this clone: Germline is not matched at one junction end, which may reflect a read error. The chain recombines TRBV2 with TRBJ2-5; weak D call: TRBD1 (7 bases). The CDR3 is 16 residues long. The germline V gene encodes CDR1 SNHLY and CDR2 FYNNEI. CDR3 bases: TGTGCCAGCAGCGAAGACCAGGGGGGTGGATCAGAGACCCAGTACTTC. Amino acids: CASSEDQGGGSETQYF.

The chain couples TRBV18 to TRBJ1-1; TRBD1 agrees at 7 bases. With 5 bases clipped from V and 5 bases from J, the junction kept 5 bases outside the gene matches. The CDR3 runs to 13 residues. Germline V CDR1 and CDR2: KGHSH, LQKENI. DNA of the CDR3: TGTGCCAGCTCAATCTACAGGGGTACTGAAGCTTTCTTT. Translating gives CASSIYRGTEAFF. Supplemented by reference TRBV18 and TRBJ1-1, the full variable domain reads NAGVMQNPRHLVRRRGQEARLRCSPMKGHSHVYWYRQLPEEGLKFMVYLQKENIIDESGMPKERFSAEFPKEGPSILRIQQVVRGDSAAYFCASSIYRGTEAFFGQGTRLTVV.